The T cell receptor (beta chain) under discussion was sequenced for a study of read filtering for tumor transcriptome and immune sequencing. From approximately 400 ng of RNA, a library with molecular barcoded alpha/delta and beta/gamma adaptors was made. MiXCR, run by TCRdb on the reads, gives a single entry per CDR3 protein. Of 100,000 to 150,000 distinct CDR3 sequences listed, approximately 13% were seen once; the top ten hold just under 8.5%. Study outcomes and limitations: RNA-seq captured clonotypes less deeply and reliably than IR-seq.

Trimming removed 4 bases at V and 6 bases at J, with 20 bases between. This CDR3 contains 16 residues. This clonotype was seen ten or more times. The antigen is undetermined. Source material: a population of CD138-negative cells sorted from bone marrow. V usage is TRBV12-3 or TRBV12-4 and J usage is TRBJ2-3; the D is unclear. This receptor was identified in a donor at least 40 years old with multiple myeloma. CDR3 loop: CASSSPGSRGIDTQYF. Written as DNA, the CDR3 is TGTGCCAGCAGTTCGCCGGGTTCACGTGGGATCGATACGCAGTATTTT.